These T cell receptor beta chains were read from a single sample in a study of blood T cell repertoires in COVID-19. Profiled with immunoSEQ multiplex PCR; TCRdb holds only in-frame clones, not every one. The sample shows 150,000 to 200,000 clones, more than 85% of them seen only once. Sequenced sample: peripheral blood. The receptors were gathered from a woman aged 80 or over in a cohort sampled during active or convalescent COVID-19. Both conserved end residues are trimmed from each CDR3.

CDR3aa: ASSYSGGPHTEAF; j_gene: TRBJ1-1; v_gene: TRBV6-5
CDR3aa: ASSPLAGGPSSTDTQY; j_gene: TRBJ2-3; v_gene: TRBV5-6
CDR3aa: AWSVPGQGSEKLF; j_gene: TRBJ1-4; v_gene: TRBV30
CDR3aa: ASSRWRLDEQY; j_gene: TRBJ2-7; v_gene: TRBV14
CDR3aa: ASSGSRQGAF; j_gene: TRBJ1-1; v_gene: TRBV10-2
CDR3aa: ASSARQGARVNEQF; j_gene: TRBJ2-1; v_gene: TRBV9
CDR3aa: ASSLGQGPYSGANVLT; j_gene: TRBJ2-6; v_gene: TRBV7-6
CDR3aa: ASSVDTVGEKLF; j_gene: TRBJ1-4; v_gene: TRBV9
CDR3aa: ASSVLQGVGSGELF; j_gene: TRBJ2-2; v_gene: TRBV7-8
CDR3aa: ASSLNRLAGNEQF; j_gene: TRBJ2-1; v_gene: TRBV5-1
CDR3aa: ATSELGQEGADTQY; j_gene: TRBJ2-3; v_gene: TRBV24-1
CDR3aa: ASSEHPGLADTQY; j_gene: TRBJ2-3; v_gene: TRBV6-1
CDR3aa: ASSQDLRLDSYNSPLH; j_gene: TRBJ1-6; v_gene: TRBV4-2